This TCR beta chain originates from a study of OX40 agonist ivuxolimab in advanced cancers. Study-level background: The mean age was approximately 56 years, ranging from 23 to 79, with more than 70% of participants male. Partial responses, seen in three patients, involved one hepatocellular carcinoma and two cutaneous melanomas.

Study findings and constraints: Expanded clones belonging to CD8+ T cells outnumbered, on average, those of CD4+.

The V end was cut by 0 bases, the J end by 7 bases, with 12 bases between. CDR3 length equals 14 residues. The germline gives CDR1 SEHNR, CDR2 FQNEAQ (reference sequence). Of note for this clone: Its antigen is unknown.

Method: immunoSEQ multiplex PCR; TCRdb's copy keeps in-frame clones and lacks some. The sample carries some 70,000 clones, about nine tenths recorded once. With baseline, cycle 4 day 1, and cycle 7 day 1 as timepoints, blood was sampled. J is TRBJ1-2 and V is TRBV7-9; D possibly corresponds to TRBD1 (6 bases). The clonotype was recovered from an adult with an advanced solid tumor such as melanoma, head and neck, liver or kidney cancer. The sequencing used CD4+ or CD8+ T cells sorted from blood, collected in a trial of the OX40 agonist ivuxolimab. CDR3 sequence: CASSLAGRGGGYTF. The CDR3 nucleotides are TGTGCCAGCAGCTTAGCAGGCAGGGGAGGTGGCTACACCTTC.